The rows below give T cell receptor beta chains drawn from one sample of a study of cytomegalovirus exposure and HLA in healthy donors. Measured with immunoSEQ multiplex PCR; TCRdb has only the in-frame clones, and not every one. The table records around 110,000 clones, about 76% of them present only once. The sample comprised PBMCs. The receptors stem from a woman aged 25 to 39 in good health and CMV-seronegative. CDR3s include the opening cysteine and the closing phenylalanine or tryptophan. D genes are given only for firm matches. Part of the rows lack a size; the others show once, few, many or a class for expanded clones.

size: few
J: TRBJ2-4
V: TRBV19
D: .
CDR3: CASSMLEENIQYF
DNA: TGTGCCAGTAGTATGCTGGAGGAAAACATTCAGTACTTC

size: .
J: TRBJ2-1
V: TRBV6-5
D: .
CDR3: CASSPGVADYNEQFF
DNA: TGTGCCAGCAGCCCCGGGGTAGCGGACTACAATGAGCAGTTCTTC

size: once
J: TRBJ2-3
V: TRBV18
D: .
CDR3: CASFNRGIGDTQYF
DNA: TGTGCCAGCTTCAACCGGGGGATCGGAGATACGCAGTATTTT

size: .
J: TRBJ1-1
V: TRBV5-1
D: TRBD1
CDR3: CASSQLPDRVTEAFF
DNA: TGCGCCAGCAGCCAATTACCGGACAGGGTGACTGAAGCTTTCTTT

size: .
J: TRBJ1-1
V: TRBV19
D: .
CDR3: CASSKSASAGNTEAFF
DNA: TGTGCCAGTAGTAAGTCCGCCTCAGCGGGAAACACTGAAGCTTTCTTT

size: .
J: TRBJ1-1
V: TRBV6-6
D: .
CDR3: CASTSRGGGNTEAFF
DNA: TGTGCCAGCACCTCCCGTGGGGGAGGGAACACTGAAGCTTTCTTT

size: few
J: TRBJ2-7
V: TRBV2
D: TRBD1
CDR3: CASSEAGTGGYEQYF
DNA: TGTGCCAGCAGTGAAGCCGGGACAGGGGGCTACGAGCAGTACTTC

size: .
J: TRBJ2-7
V: TRBV5-1
D: TRBD1
CDR3: CASSSGTGAYEQYF
DNA: TGCGCCAGCAGCTCCGGGACAGGGGCCTACGAGCAGTACTTC

size: .
J: TRBJ2-3
V: TRBV9
D: .
CDR3: CASSTGDSTDTQYF
DNA: TGTGCCAGCAGCACGGGGGACAGCACAGATACGCAGTATTTT

size: .
J: TRBJ2-7
V: TRBV11-2
D: TRBD2
CDR3: CASSSYPGGEVGEQYF
DNA: TGTGCCAGCAGCTCCTACCCCGGGGGGGAGGTAGGCGAGCAGTACTTC

size: .
J: TRBJ2-7
V: TRBV19
D: TRBD1
CDR3: CASSLPGQTIYEQYF
DNA: TGTGCCAGTAGTTTGCCGGGACAGACTATCTACGAGCAGTACTTC

size: .
J: TRBJ2-7
V: TRBV6-5
D: TRBD2
CDR3: CASSYSTRGGTYEQYF
DNA: TGTGCCAGCAGTTACTCGACTCGCGGGGGAACCTACGAGCAGTACTTC

size: .
J: TRBJ1-2
V: TRBV6-1
D: .
CDR3: CASSEGTTFGYGYTF
DNA: TGTGCCAGCAGCGAAGGGACAACCTTCGGCTATGGCTACACCTTC

size: .
J: TRBJ2-3
V: TRBV12-5
D: TRBD2
CDR3: CASGLVSSGGTDTQYF
DNA: TGTGCTAGTGGTTTGGTCAGCAGCGGGGGCACAGATACGCAGTATTTT

size: .
J: TRBJ2-1
V: TRBV5-1
D: .
CDR3: CASSLARGSYNEQFF
DNA: TGCGCCAGCAGCTTGGCCAGGGGATCCTACAATGAGCAGTTCTTC

size: .
J: TRBJ2-7
V: TRBV7-2
D: .
CDR3: CASRGTGSDEQYF
DNA: TGTGCCAGCCGGGGCACAGGGTCGGACGAGCAGTACTTC

size: .
J: TRBJ2-3
V: TRBV18
D: .
CDR3: CASSRSAGPLDTQYF
DNA: TGTGCCAGCTCCCGGTCGGCGGGGCCTTTGGATACGCAGTATTTT

size: .
J: TRBJ1-1
V: TRBV7-9
D: .
CDR3: CASTGGRGATEAFF
DNA: TGTGCCAGCACTGGGGGGCGGGGGGCCACTGAAGCTTTCTTT

size: .
J: TRBJ2-2
V: TRBV28
D: TRBD2
CDR3: CASGLEGTNTGELFF
DNA: TGTGCCAGCGGACTAGAGGGGACCAACACCGGGGAGCTGTTTTTT

size: .
J: TRBJ2-7
V: TRBV4-3
D: TRBD2
CDR3: CASSLDSGAYEQYF
DNA: TGCGCCAGCAGCCTAGACAGCGGGGCCTACGAGCAGTACTTC

size: .
J: TRBJ2-7
V: TRBV19
D: .
CDR3: CASSYRDRDYEQYF
DNA: TGTGCCAGTAGTTACCGGGATCGAGATTACGAGCAGTACTTC

size: .
J: TRBJ2-7
V: TRBV15
D: .
CDR3: CATSRGGGDREQYF
DNA: TGTGCCACCAGCAGGGGAGGAGGGGATAGGGAGCAGTACTTC

size: few
J: TRBJ2-1
V: TRBV10-3
D: .
CDR3: CAIRTQGNEQFF
DNA: TGTGCGATCCGGACCCAGGGGAATGAGCAGTTCTTC

size: .
J: TRBJ2-7
V: TRBV9
D: .
CDR3: CASSVGGGTPEQYF
DNA: TGTGCCAGCAGCGTAGGTGGAGGGACGCCCGAGCAGTACTTC

size: .
J: TRBJ2-3
V: TRBV7-8
D: TRBD2
CDR3: CASSVTSGRAKSTDTQYF
DNA: TGTGCCAGCAGCGTGACTAGCGGGAGGGCCAAGAGCACAGATACGCAGTATTTT

size: .
J: TRBJ2-3
V: TRBV4-1
D: TRBD2
CDR3: CASSQMTSGNADTQYF
DNA: TGCGCCAGCAGTCAAATGACTAGCGGGAACGCAGATACGCAGTATTTT

size: .
J: TRBJ2-2
V: TRBV7-2
D: .
CDR3: CASSLVGGGVAGELFF
DNA: TGTGCCAGCAGCTTAGTGGGGGGAGGTGTCGCCGGGGAGCTGTTTTTT

size: .
J: TRBJ2-1
V: TRBV5-1
D: TRBD2
CDR3: CASSLASGNEQFF
DNA: TGCGCCAGCAGCTTGGCTAGCGGAAATGAGCAGTTCTTC

size: .
J: TRBJ2-3
V: TRBV27
D: .
CDR3: CASRGTTHTDTQYF
DNA: TGTGCCAGCAGAGGTACTACTCACACAGATACGCAGTATTTT

size: .
J: TRBJ1-5
V: TRBV5-1
D: .
CDR3: CASSSQGDQPQHF
DNA: TGCGCCAGCAGCTCGCAGGGCGATCAGCCCCAGCATTTT

size: once
J: TRBJ2-2
V: TRBV5-4
D: .
CDR3: CASSPNTGELFF
DNA: TGTGCCAGCAGCCCAAACACCGGGGAGCTGTTTTTT

size: .
J: TRBJ1-2
V: TRBV28
D: .
CDR3: CASSLGRGFYGYTF
DNA: TGTGCCAGCAGTTTGGGCAGGGGCTTCTATGGCTACACCTTC

size: .
J: TRBJ1-2
V: TRBV25-1
D: TRBD1
CDR3: CASSEYVGQAYGYTF
DNA: TGTGCCAGCAGTGAATATGTTGGACAGGCCTATGGCTACACCTTC

size: .
J: TRBJ2-1
V: TRBV5-1
D: .
CDR3: CASSPGGSAEQFF
DNA: TGCGCCAGCAGCCCCGGGGGAAGCGCCGAGCAGTTCTTC

size: .
J: TRBJ2-2
V: TRBV9
D: TRBD2
CDR3: CASSPPGRGDTGELFF
DNA: TGTGCCAGCAGCCCCCCCGGGCGGGGGGACACCGGGGAGCTGTTTTTT

size: .
J: TRBJ2-7
V: TRBV18
D: TRBD2
CDR3: CASSPGLEYEQYF
DNA: TGTGCCAGCTCACCAGGACTAGAGTACGAGCAGTACTTC

size: few
J: TRBJ2-5
V: TRBV9
D: TRBD1
CDR3: CASSGRQGAQQETQYF
DNA: TGTGCCAGCAGCGGCCGACAGGGGGCGCAACAAGAGACCCAGTACTTC

size: .
J: TRBJ2-2
V: TRBV4-1
D: TRBD2
CDR3: CASSQDAGLAGTGELFF
DNA: TGCGCCAGCAGCCAAGACGCGGGGCTAGCGGGAACCGGGGAGCTGTTTTTT

size: .
J: TRBJ2-5
V: TRBV15
D: .
CDR3: CATRRRGDQETQYF
DNA: TGTGCCACCAGGAGGAGGGGCGACCAAGAGACCCAGTACTTC

size: .
J: TRBJ2-7
V: TRBV6-1
D: TRBD2
CDR3: CASGGTSSYEQYF
DNA: TGTGCCAGCGGCGGGACTAGCTCGTACGAGCAGTACTTC

size: .
J: TRBJ1-2
V: TRBV9
D: .
CDR3: CASGGQSGYTF
DNA: TGTGCCAGCGGAGGACAGTCCGGCTACACCTTC

size: .
J: TRBJ2-3
V: TRBV2
D: TRBD1
CDR3: CASTWTGGATDTQYF
DNA: TGTGCCAGCACGTGGACAGGGGGGGCCACAGATACGCAGTATTTT

size: .
J: TRBJ2-7
V: TRBV5-4
D: .
CDR3: CASSSGSYEQYF
DNA: TGTGCCAGCAGTTCGGGATCCTACGAGCAGTACTTC

size: .
J: TRBJ1-3
V: TRBV18
D: .
CDR3: CASSQNSLSSGNTIYF
DNA: TGTGCCAGCTCACAAAACAGCTTAAGCTCTGGAAACACCATATATTTT

size: .
J: TRBJ2-1
V: TRBV9
D: TRBD2
CDR3: CASSPNPAGDGEQFF
DNA: TGTGCCAGCAGCCCAAACCCAGCGGGAGATGGGGAGCAGTTCTTC

size: .
J: TRBJ2-1
V: TRBV4-1
D: TRBD2
CDR3: CASSQDPGLVNEQFF
DNA: TGCGCCAGCAGCCAAGATCCCGGACTAGTAAATGAGCAGTTCTTC

size: .
J: TRBJ1-1
V: TRBV7-2
D: .
CDR3: CASRLGQNTEAFF
DNA: TGTGCCAGCAGATTGGGACAGAACACTGAAGCTTTCTTT

size: .
J: TRBJ1-2
V: TRBV28
D: .
CDR3: CASSLERQVDGYTF
DNA: TGTGCCAGCAGTTTGGAGAGACAGGTAGATGGCTACACCTTC

size: .
J: TRBJ2-7
V: TRBV19
D: .
CDR3: CASGGAATSYYEQYF
DNA: TGTGCCAGTGGAGGGGCAGCCACTTCCTACTACGAGCAGTACTTC

size: .
J: TRBJ1-5
V: TRBV2
D: .
CDR3: CASRFEMGAGNQPQHF
DNA: TGTGCCAGCAGGTTTGAAATGGGGGCAGGTAATCAGCCCCAGCATTTT

size: once
J: TRBJ2-5
V: TRBV28
D: TRBD1
CDR3: CASSLGQGGTQYF
DNA: TGTGCCAGCAGTCTAGGACAGGGAGGGACCCAGTACTTC

size: few
J: TRBJ2-7
V: TRBV29-1
D: TRBD1
CDR3: CSVEMTAGGSFYEQYF
DNA: TGCAGCGTTGAAATGACCGCAGGGGGATCGTTCTACGAGCAGTACTTC

size: .
J: TRBJ1-1
V: TRBV28
D: TRBD1
CDR3: CASSRDRVAEAFF
DNA: TGTGCCAGCAGCCGGGACAGGGTGGCTGAAGCTTTCTTT

size: .
J: TRBJ2-7
V: TRBV19
D: .
CDR3: CASSPGLANEQYF
DNA: TGTGCCAGTAGTCCTGGACTGGCCAACGAGCAGTACTTC